Reported below is one T cell receptor beta chain. Its antigen is unidentified. The junction shows a germline mismatch at one end, possibly a read error. Investigators reverse transcribed all isolated RNA, so they sequenced expressed TCRB transcripts. TCRdb's table, derived via immunoSEQ multiplex PCR, lists solely in-frame clones and lacks some. The table records about 900,000 clones, around a sixth of them present only once. The sample belongs to a study of beta chain features in type 1 diabetes. At the level of the study: There were 107,917,701 sorted cells examined across all samples. Study-level results: Among type 1 diabetes patients, VDJ junctions had fewer insertions and more deletions. The study found moderately but significantly shorter TCRB CDR3s in all four CD4+ subsets of Type 1 diabetes patients.

Populations isolated by sorting all had purity greater than 95%. The sequence came from a woman between 18 and 29 years old in good health. Sequences were obtained from naive CD4+ T cells from blood.

CDR3 amino acids: CAGSQQGTGTDTQYF. As DNA, the CDR3 is TGTGCCGGCAGCCAACAAGGGACAGGCACAGATACGCAGTATTTT. The rearrangement links TRBV14 to TRBJ2-3, with 7 bases identical to TRBD1. Germline assignment: CDR1 SGHDN and CDR2 FVKESK. The CDR3 extends over 15 amino acids.